These 22 T cell receptor beta chains share one sample of origin, sequenced in a study of OX40 agonist ivuxolimab in advanced cancers. Only in-frame clones appear in the TCRdb table, and some are missing; sequencing was by immunoSEQ multiplex PCR. The sample lists about 68,000 clones; roughly 90% were seen once. The sample was CD4+ or CD8+ T cells sorted from blood, taken in a trial of the OX40 agonist ivuxolimab. These TCRs come from an adult with an advanced solid tumor such as melanoma, head and neck, liver or kidney cancer.

The rearrangement links TRBV7-3 to TRBJ2-2, with a tentative D call TRBD1 (5 bases). Trimming stripped 3 bases from V and 5 bases from J, with 10 bases between. Germline V lookup: CDR1 SGHTA, CDR2 FQGTGA. The CDR3 has 14 amino acids. The CDR3 DNA reads TGTGCCAGCAGCTTGGGGCAGGGAACCGGGGAGCTGTTTTTT. This sequence encodes CASSLGQGTGELFF.

The chain uses TRBV27 and TRBJ2-3, with 7 bases that match TRBD1. Looked up from germline, CDR1 is MNHEY and CDR2 is SMNVEV (reference sequence). CDR3 size: 14 residues. The ends lost 6 bases at V and 2 bases at J; junction bases unmatched: 5. The CDR3 DNA reads as TGTGCCAGCAGGAGAACAGGGGCCACAGATACGCAGTATTTT. Its protein product is CASRRTGATDTQYF.

The V call is TRBV21-1, the J call TRBJ2-1; TRBD2 reflects the table's D call only, with no check against the DNA. TRBV21-1 is flagged as a pseudogene. This CDR3 has 17 amino acids. As DNA, the CDR3 is TGTGCCAGCAGCAAAGCGCAGGTTAGCGGGCCCTACAATGAGCAGTTCTTC. Residues: CASSKAQVSGPYNEQFF.

As concerns this clone: Other DNA variants within this sample encode the same CDR3. The chain recombines TRBV15 with TRBJ1-4; the D is unclear. The CDR3 spans 13 residues. The V gene's germline CDR1 is LNHNV and CDR2 YYDKDF (reference sequence). Trimming cost V 0 bases and J 7 bases, with 6 bases left between them. CDR3 sequence reads: CATSRDLGEKLFF. The CDR3 nucleotides are TGTGCCACCAGCAGAGATTTAGGTGAAAAACTGTTTTTT. The full variable domain, its missing parts supplied by reference TRBV15 and TRBJ1-4, is DAMVIQNPRYQVTQFGKPVTLSCSQTLNHNVMYWYQQKSSQAPKLLFHYYDKDFNNEADTPDNFQSRRPNTSFCFLDIRSPGLGDTAMYLCATSRDLGEKLFFGSGTQLSVL.

This rearrangement joins TRBV14 to TRBJ1-2, with unresolved D. Germline lookup yields CDR1 SGHDN and CDR2 FVKESK. The CDR3 runs 13 residues. Between the trimmed V and J ends, which lost 3 bases and 8 bases, there was a span of 13 bases. CDR3 nucleotide sequence: TGTGCCAGCAGCCAGACTCGCCGGGAGGGCTACACCTTC. It is translated as CASSQTRREGYTF.

The chain is built from TRBV6-5 and TRBJ2-1; 9 bases are a match to TRBD2. This CDR3 comprises 16 residues. V trimming: 4 bases; J trimming: 9 bases; junction bases outside the gene matches: 13. Germline V gene sequence: CDR1 MNHEY, CDR2 SVGAGI. CDR3 loop: CASSFPLAGGPSEQFF. The CDR3 bases are TGTGCCAGCAGTTTCCCACTGGCGGGAGGGCCCAGTGAGCAGTTCTTC.

J is TRBJ1-1 and V is TRBV5-1; D is uncertain. CDR3 length equals 14 residues. Trimming removed 0 bases at V and 1 base at J, with 7 bases between. Germline assignment: CDR1 SGHRS and CDR2 YFSETQ. DNA for the CDR3: TGCGCCAGCAGCTTGGGAGGAGGGAACACTGAAGCTTTCTTT. Translated: CASSLGGGNTEAFF.

The rearrangement joins TRBV2 to TRBJ2-1; 7 nucleotides agree with TRBD2. V gave up 2 bases and J gave up 5 bases; unmatched junction bases: 6. The germline V gene encodes CDR1 SNHLY and CDR2 FYNNEI. This CDR3 has 15 amino acids. The CDR3 sequence is CASSEMGLQNNEQFF. In DNA, the CDR3 is TGTGCCAGCAGTGAAATGGGACTACAGAACAATGAGCAGTTCTTC.

The gene calls are TRBV10-3 and TRBJ2-2; D remains unclear. V was trimmed by 3 bases and J by 5 bases, leaving 19 bases between them. This CDR3 spans 17 amino acids. Per germline, CDR1 ENHRY and CDR2 SYGVKD. CDR3 amino acids: CAISESRDSSGTGELFF. The CDR3 DNA reads TGTGCCATCAGTGAAAGTCGCGACTCCTCCGGGACCGGGGAGCTGTTTTTT.

The V and J genes are TRBV28 and TRBJ2-2; 8 nucleotides match TRBD2. CDR3 length: 17 residues. Germline CDR1 and CDR2: MDHEN and SYDVKM. Unmatched junction bases numbered 9, after V lost 6 bases and J lost 0 bases. CDR3 sequence reads: CASSPRLAGANTGELFF. The CDR3 DNA reads as TGTGCCAGCAGCCCGCGCCTAGCGGGCGCGAACACCGGGGAGCTGTTTTTT.

This chain uses TRBV6-5 with TRBJ1-5; unclear D gene. Per germline, CDR1 MNHEY and CDR2 SVGAGI. Trimming left V 4 bases short and J 2 bases short, with 6 bases between. The CDR3 totals 13 residues. The CDR3 nucleotides are TGTGCCAGCAGTTCCAACGGCAATCAGCCCCAGCATTTT. This gives the protein CASSSNGNQPQHF.

The rearrangement joins TRBV7-2 to TRBJ2-7; 7 positions agree with TRBD1. This CDR3 spans 15 amino acids. Trimming took 8 bases from V and 2 from J; bases not matched to a gene: 12. The V gene's germline CDR1 is SGHTA and CDR2 FQGNSA. The CDR3 DNA reads as TGTGCCAGCCACACCTCCCCGGGACAGACCTACGAGCAGTACTTC. Translated, it gives CASHTSPGQTYEQYF. The full variable domain, its missing parts supplied by reference TRBV7-2 and TRBJ2-7, is GAGVSQSPSNKVTEKGKDVELRCDPISGHTALYWYRQSLGQGLEFLIYFQGNSAPDKSGLPSDRFSAERTGGSVSTLTIQRTQQEDSAVYLCASHTSPGQTYEQYFGPGTRLTVT.

The chain has TRBV19 and TRBJ1-2; tentatively, D is TRBD1 (6 bases). Trimming removed 10 bases at V and 4 bases at J, with 19 bases between. The germline V gene encodes CDR1 LNHDA and CDR2 SQIVND (reference sequence). This CDR3 region has 14 residues. In DNA form, the CDR3 reads TGTGCCACTTCCCCTCGACAGGCTCTCTATGGCTACACCTTC. This sequence encodes CATSPRQALYGYTF.

This chain connects TRBV29-1 to TRBJ1-5, with a weak D call TRBD1 (6 bases). With 7 bases removed from V and 0 bases from J, the gap between germline ends came to 13 bases. This CDR3 is built from 14 residues. Germline lookup yields CDR1 SQVTM and CDR2 ANQGSEA. The CDR3 nucleotides are TGCAGCGCCTCCGGGACAAATAGCAATCAGCCCCAGCATTTT. This sequence encodes CSASGTNSNQPQHF.

The V call is TRBV5-1, the J call TRBJ2-3; D may be TRBD1 (5 bases). The CDR3 is 14 amino acids. From germline, CDR1 is SGHRS and CDR2 YFSETQ. Trimming cost V 2 bases and J 5 bases, with 12 bases left between them. The CDR3 DNA reads TGCGCCAGCAGCTTACTGGGGCAGGGAGATACGCAGTATTTT. Its protein is CASSLLGQGDTQYF.

V gene TRBV6-5 combines with J gene TRBJ2-1; no firm D call. The CDR3 contains 13 residues. Germline-derived CDR1 and CDR2 are MNHEY and SVGAGI. Between the trimmed V and J ends, which lost 2 bases and 8 bases, there was a span of 10 bases. DNA for the CDR3: TGTGCCAGCAGTTACCCAGCGTCTCATGAGCAGTTCTTC. Protein: CASSYPASHEQFF.

The chain joins TRBV7-9 to TRBJ2-7, with 10 bases aligning to TRBD2. Per germline, CDR1 SEHNR and CDR2 FQNEAQ (reference sequence). The V and J ends lost 4 bases and 4 bases, in that order; junction bases with no gene match: 7. This CDR3 has 15 amino acids. CDR3 in DNA: TGTGCCAGCAGCTCCAGCGGGAGGGCCACTTACGAGCAGTACTTC. It translates to CASSSSGRATYEQYF. The complete variable domain, with remaining parts taken from reference TRBV7-9 and TRBJ2-7, reads DTGVSQNPRHKITKRGQNVTFRCDPISEHNRLYWYRQTLGQGPEFLTYFQNEAQLEKSRLLSDRFSAERPKGSFSTLEIQRTEQGDSAMYLCASSSSGRATYEQYFGPGTRLTVT.

CDR3 DNA sequence: TGTGCCAGCAGCGACAGCTCGACCTCTGCTTTCTTT. As protein: CASSDSSTSAFF. V usage is TRBV6-5 and J usage is TRBJ1-1, with D possibly matching TRBD1 (5 bases). The CDR3 runs 12 residues. Germline-derived CDR1 and CDR2 are MNHEY and SVGAGI. V was clipped by 6 bases and J by 11 bases, with 16 bases between them.

The rearrangement uses TRBV7-3 and TRBJ2-1; D is perhaps TRBD1 (6 bases). Trimming cost V 5 bases and J 5 bases, with 13 bases left between them. The CDR3 extends over 14 amino acids. CDR1 is SGHTA, CDR2 FQGTGA, per germline. The CDR3 DNA reads as TGTGCCAGCAGCGCAACAGGGTTAAACAATGAGCAGTTCTTC. Translation: CASSATGLNNEQFF.

This clone was observed once. The chain uses TRBV28 and TRBJ1-2, with TRBD1 identical over 7 bases. The CDR3 has 14 amino acids. With 3 bases clipped from V and 6 bases from J, the junction kept 7 bases outside the gene matches. The germline V gene encodes CDR1 MDHEN and CDR2 SYDVKM. DNA of the CDR3: TGTGCCAGCAGTTTGGTCGACAGGGCGGATGGCTACACCTTC. It encodes CASSLVDRADGYTF.

The gene calls are TRBV6-1 and TRBJ2-7; D might be TRBD2 (6 bases). The germline V gene has CDR1 MNHNS and CDR2 SASEGT. The CDR3 spans 13 residues. Trimming took 7 bases from V and 0 from J, leaving 10 bases between them. The CDR3 sequence: CASISGISYEQYF. CDR3 coding DNA: TGTGCCAGCATTAGCGGAATCTCCTACGAGCAGTACTTC.

V gene TRBV7-3 combines with J gene TRBJ1-1; D is ambiguous. Germline assignment: CDR1 SGHTA and CDR2 FQGTGA. Trimming removed 4 bases at V and 1 base at J, with 10 bases between. The CDR3 spans 14 residues. CDR3 loop: CASSYSGWNTEAFF. The CDR3 region has the DNA TGTGCCAGCAGCTACAGCGGGTGGAACACTGAAGCTTTCTTT.